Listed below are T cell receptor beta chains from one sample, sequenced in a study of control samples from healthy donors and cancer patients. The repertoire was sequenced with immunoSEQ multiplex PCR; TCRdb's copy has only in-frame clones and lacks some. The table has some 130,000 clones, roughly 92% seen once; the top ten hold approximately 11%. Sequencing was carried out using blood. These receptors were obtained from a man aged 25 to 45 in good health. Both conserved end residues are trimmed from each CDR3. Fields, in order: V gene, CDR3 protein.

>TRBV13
ASSLVLDTQY
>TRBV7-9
ASSSQAGLAGINTDTQY
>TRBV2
ASSEEGLGSYNEQF
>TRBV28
ASRDTSGRLDGELF
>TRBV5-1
ASSRTGLAGVRGEQY
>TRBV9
ASSVGSRNTGELF
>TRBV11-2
ASSLVPTVGEQY
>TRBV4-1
ASSQNVGPADEQF
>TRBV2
ASSEYDGRASEQF
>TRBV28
ASTRTGGYEQY
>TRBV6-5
ASRFRDREYNEQF
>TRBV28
ASSSSGAAGADTQY
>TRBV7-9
ASSERILTDTQY
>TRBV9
ASSVAAGAGYT
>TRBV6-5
ASTRTLSSYNEQF
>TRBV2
ASSYGLGGANVLT
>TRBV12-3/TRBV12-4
ASSSYSNQPQH
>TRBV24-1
ATGTTPTFSGREETQY
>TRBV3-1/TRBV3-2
ASSQQGLAGGPVYTGELF
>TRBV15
ATSRDTSYGYT
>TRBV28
ASSVGGFEKLF
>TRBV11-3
ASRTWTGKNTEAF
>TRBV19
ASSTQNSLNYGYT
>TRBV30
AWSVGRGTEAF
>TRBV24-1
ATSVRTGEVLAAPRGYEQY
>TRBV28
ASTRTGILQPQH
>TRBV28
ASSSSGGGEKLF
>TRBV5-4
ASSFPGRTSYEQY
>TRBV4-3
ASSQDLTHSNYGYT
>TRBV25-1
ASRGNSGTDGSGNTIY
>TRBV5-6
ASSTYTGFVYAYEQY
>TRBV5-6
ASSNFLGEPYNEQF
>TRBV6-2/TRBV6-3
ASSPGTVYGYT
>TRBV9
ASSPGTGGRQPQH
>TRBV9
ASSETVSYNEQF
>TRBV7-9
ASSLVGASTGELF
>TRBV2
ASCARNNSPLH
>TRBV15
ATSRTLGAYEQY
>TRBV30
AWSEGTGELF
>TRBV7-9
ASSLTRVRSEQY
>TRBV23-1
ASRAGDKSYEQY
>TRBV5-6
ASSPGGASGTGELF
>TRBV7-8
ASSPRDLNSNQPQH
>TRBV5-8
ASSLEAGATNEKLF
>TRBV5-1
ASSWDGRRNYGYT
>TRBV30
AWSVAGGIYNEQF